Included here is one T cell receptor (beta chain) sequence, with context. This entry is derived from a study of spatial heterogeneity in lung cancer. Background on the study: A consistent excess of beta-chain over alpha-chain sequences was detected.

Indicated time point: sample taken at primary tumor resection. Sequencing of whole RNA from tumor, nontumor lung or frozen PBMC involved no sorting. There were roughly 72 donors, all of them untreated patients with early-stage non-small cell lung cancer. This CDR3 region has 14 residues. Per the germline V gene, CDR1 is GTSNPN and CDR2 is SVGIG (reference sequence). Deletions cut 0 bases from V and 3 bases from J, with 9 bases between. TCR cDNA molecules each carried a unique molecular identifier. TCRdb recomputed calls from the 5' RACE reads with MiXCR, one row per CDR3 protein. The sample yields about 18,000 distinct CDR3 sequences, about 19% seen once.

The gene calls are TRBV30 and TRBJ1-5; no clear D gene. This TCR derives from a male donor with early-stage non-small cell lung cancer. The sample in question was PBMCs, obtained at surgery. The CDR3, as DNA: TGTGCCTGGAGTGTACTGGCGGACAATCAGCCCCAGCATTTT. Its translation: CAWSVLADNQPQHF.